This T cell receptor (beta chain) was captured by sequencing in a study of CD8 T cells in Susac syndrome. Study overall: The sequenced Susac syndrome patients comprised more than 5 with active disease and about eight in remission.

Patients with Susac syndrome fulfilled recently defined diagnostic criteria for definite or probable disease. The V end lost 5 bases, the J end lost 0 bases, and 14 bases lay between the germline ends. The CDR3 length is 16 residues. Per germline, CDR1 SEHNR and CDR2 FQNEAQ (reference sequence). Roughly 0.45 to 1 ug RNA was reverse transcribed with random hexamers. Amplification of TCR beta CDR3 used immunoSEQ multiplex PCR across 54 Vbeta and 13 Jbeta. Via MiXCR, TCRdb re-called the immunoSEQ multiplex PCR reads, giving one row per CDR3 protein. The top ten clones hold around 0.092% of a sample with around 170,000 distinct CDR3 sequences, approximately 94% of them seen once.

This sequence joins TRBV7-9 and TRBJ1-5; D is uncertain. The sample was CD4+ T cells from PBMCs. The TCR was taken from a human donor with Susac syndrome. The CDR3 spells CASSPIGPVSNQPQHF. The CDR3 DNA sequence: TGTGCCAGCAGCCCTATCGGACCGGTTAGCAATCAGCCCCAGCATTTT.